Listed below are T cell receptor beta chains from one sample, sequenced in a study of Ad26.COV2.S vaccination and SARS-CoV-2 variants. Some clones are missing from TCRdb's copy, which holds only in-frame ones; the method was immunoSEQ multiplex PCR. Among about 370,000 clones listed, 70% to 90% were seen once. The specimen was peripheral blood, collected in a trial of Ad26.COV2.S vaccine versus placebo. These receptor sequences come from a person aged 18 to 65 who received the Ad26.COV2.S COVID-19 vaccine or a placebo. CDR3s include the opening cysteine and the closing phenylalanine or tryptophan. The D gene is left open where the match is weak. Not all rows give a size; the values are once, few, many and, for expanded clones, a class.

size	J	V	D	CDR3	DNA
NA	TRBJ2-5	TRBV6-5	TRBD2	CASSRGGSETQYF	TGTGCCAGCTCCCGGGGGGGGTCGGAGACCCAGTACTTC
NA	TRBJ2-5	TRBV6-2/TRBV6-3	NA	CASSLGQTQYF	TGTGCCAGCAGCCTCGGGCAGACCCAGTACTTC
NA	TRBJ1-3	TRBV3-1/TRBV3-2	TRBD1	CASSRGQQFSGNTIYF	TGTGCCAGCAGCCGGGGACAGCAATTCTCTGGAAACACCATATATTTT
NA	TRBJ2-7	TRBV9	TRBD1	CASSVGDREYEQYF	TGTGCCAGCAGCGTAGGGGACAGGGAGTACGAGCAGTACTTC
NA	TRBJ1-2	TRBV25-1	NA	CASENRFGDGYTF	TGTGCCAGCGAAAACAGGTTTGGTGATGGCTACACCTTC
NA	TRBJ2-2	TRBV5-4	NA	CASSLSGTGELFF	TGTGCCAGCAGCCTTAGCGGTACCGGGGAGCTGTTTTTT
NA	TRBJ1-2	TRBV6-5	NA	CASSYVSGAGYTF	TGTGCCAGCAGTTACGTGTCAGGGGCTGGCTACACCTTC
NA	TRBJ1-1	TRBV19	NA	CASNAAGYGTEAFF	TGTGCCAGTAACGCCGCGGGGTATGGCACTGAAGCTTTCTTT
few	TRBJ2-2	TRBV21-1	NA	CASSKRAVTGELFF	TGTGCCAGCAGCAAAAGAGCGGTTACCGGGGAGCTGTTTTTT
NA	TRBJ2-5	TRBV29-1	TRBD2	CSVYGGSGVVETQYF	TGCAGCGTTTACGGAGGTAGCGGGGTAGTGGAGACCCAGTACTTC
once	TRBJ2-5	TRBV6-6	NA	CASSLLGVQETQYF	TGTGCCAGCAGCCTACTGGGAGTCCAAGAGACCCAGTACTTC
NA	TRBJ1-3	TRBV11-2	NA	CASSLGRGGLSSGNTIYF	TGTGCCAGCAGCTTAGGACGGGGAGGACTTAGCTCTGGAAACACCATATATTTT